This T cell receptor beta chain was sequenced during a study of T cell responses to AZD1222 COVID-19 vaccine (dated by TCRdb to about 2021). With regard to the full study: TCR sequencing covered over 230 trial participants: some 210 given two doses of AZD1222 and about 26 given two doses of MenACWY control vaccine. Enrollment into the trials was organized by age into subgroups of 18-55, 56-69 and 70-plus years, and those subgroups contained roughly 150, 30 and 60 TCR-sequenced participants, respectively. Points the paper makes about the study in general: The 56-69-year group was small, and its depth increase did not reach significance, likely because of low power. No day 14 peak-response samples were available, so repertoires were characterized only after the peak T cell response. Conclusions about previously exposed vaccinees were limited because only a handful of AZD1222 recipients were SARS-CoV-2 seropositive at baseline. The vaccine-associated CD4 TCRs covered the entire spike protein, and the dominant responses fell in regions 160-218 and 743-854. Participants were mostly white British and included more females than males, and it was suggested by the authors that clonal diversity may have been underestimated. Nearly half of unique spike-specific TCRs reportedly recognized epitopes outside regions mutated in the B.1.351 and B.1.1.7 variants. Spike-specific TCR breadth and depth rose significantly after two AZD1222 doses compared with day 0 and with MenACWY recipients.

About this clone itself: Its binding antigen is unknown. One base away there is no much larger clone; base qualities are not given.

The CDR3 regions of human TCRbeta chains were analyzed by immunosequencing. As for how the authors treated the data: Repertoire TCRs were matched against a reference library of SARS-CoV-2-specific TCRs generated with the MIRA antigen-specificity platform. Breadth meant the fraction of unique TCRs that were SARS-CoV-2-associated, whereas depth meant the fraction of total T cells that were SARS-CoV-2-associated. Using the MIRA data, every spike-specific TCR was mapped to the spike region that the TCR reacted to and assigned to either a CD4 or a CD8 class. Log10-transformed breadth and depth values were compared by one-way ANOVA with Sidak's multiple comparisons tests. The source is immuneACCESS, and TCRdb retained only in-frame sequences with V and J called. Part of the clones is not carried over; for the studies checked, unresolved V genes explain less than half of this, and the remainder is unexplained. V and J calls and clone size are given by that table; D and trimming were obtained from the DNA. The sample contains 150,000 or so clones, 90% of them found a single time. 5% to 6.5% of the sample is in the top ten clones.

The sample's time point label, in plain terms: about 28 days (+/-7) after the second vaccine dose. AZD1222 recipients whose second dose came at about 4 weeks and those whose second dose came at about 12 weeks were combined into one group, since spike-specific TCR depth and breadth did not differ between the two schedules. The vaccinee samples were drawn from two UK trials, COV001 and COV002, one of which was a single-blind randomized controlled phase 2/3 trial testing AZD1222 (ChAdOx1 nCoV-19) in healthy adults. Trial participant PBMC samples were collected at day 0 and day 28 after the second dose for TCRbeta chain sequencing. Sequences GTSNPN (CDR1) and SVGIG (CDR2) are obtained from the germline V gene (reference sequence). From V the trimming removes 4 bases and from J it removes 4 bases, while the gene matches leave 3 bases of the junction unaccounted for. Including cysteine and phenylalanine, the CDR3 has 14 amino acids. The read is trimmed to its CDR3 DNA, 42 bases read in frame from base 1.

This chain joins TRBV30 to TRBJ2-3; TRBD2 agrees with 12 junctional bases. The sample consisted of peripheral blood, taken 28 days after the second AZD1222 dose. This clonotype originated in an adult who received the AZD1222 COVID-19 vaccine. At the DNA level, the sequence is TGTGCCTGGATGACTAGCGGGAGCCCAGATACGCAGTATTTT. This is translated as CAWMTSGSPDTQYF.